The clone carrying this T cell receptor beta chain was observed a single time. The record originates from a study of blood T cell repertoires in COVID-19. Across the whole study: Both acute and convalescent COVID-19 samples were obtained from the United States, Italy and Spain.

How the authors handled the data: For nucleated cells, counts were estimated from reference gene primer amplification. Assay: immunoSEQ multiplex PCR; the TCRdb copy retains only in-frame clones and omits some. V and J calls and clone size are those listed in that table; D and trimming were worked out from the DNA. The sample lists 55,000 to 90,000 clones, more than 65% occurring once. Trimming left V 3 bases short and J 2 bases short, with 13 bases between. Germline CDR1 is KGHSH and CDR2 is LQKENI. The CDR3 loop spans 15 amino acids. The sequenced material came from peripheral blood. The TCR comes from a woman between 70 and 85 years old with acute or convalescent COVID-19. The V gene is TRBV18, the J gene TRBJ2-5; D not certain. The CDR3 region has the DNA TGTGCCAGCTCACCCCGCACGAGCCCACAAGAGACCCAGTACTTC. It specifies CASSPRTSPQETQYF.